The sequence of this T cell receptor (beta chain) was determined in a study of cytomegalovirus exposure and HLA in healthy donors. Study results and caveats: Being indistinguishable, some V segments were excluded, TRBV6-2 and TRBV6-3 among them. Later on, a genetic analysis was performed. It linked a missense variant in DCLRE1C with V- and J-gene trimming of TCR beta. An analysis was carried out at a later point. It showed that HLA-associated TCR beta chains were more clonally expanded than equally common non-associated chains.

The PCR was carried out with 60 Vbeta primers and 13 Jbeta primers. Some clones are missing from TCRdb's copy, which holds only in-frame ones; the method was immunoSEQ multiplex PCR. The sample shows roughly 150,000 clones, around 75% of them seen only once. Germline trimming cut 5 bases from V and 0 bases from J; bases unmatched to any gene: 4. The CDR3 consists of 15 residues. The germline CDR1 and CDR2 sequences are KGHSY and FQNENV. There are a few counts of this clone. Its antigen is currently unknown. This receptor was obtained from a female donor in good health and CMV-seronegative. The specimen was PBMCs. The rearrangement uses TRBV16 and TRBJ1-1; 9 bases line up with TRBD1. The CDR3 here is CASSVHRGLNTEAFF. The CDR3 DNA reads TGTGCCAGCAGCGTTCACAGGGGGCTGAACACTGAAGCTTTCTTT.